This entry lists 22 T cell receptor beta chains sequenced from one sample in a study of CD8 T cells in Susac syndrome. cDNA came from approximately 0.5 to 1 ug RNA primed by random hexamers. TCRdb called the immunoSEQ multiplex PCR reads again in MiXCR, with one record for every CDR3 protein. The sample lists approximately 180,000 distinct CDR3 sequences; about 91% were seen once. The specimen sequenced was CD4+ T cells from PBMCs. These receptors were taken from a human donor with Susac syndrome.

This sequence joins TRBV5-1 and TRBJ2-7; no clear D. The CDR3 consists of 13 residues. From germline, CDR1 is SGHRS and CDR2 YFSETQ. Trimming shortened V by 1 base and J by 2 bases, and 7 bases separated the two germline ends. The CDR3, as DNA: TGCGCCAGCAGCTTGATTGGTACCTACGAGCAGTACTTC. Its translation: CASSLIGTYEQYF.

The chain couples TRBV6-6 to TRBJ2-5, with 14 bases fitting TRBD2. Per germline, CDR1 MNHNY and CDR2 SVGAGI (reference sequence). The CDR3 consists of 16 residues. Unmatched junction bases numbered 8, after V lost 6 bases and J lost 5 bases. The CDR3 DNA sequence: TGTGCCAGCAGCCAGACTAGCGGGGGGGCGGGGGAGACCCAGTACTTC. Protein product: CASSQTSGGAGETQYF.

This clonotype was recorded a few times. The chain has TRBV12-3 or TRBV12-4 and TRBJ1-1; D is unclear. V lost 3 bases and J lost 2, with 1 base in between. The CDR3 totals 11 residues. DNA of the CDR3: TGTGCCAGCAGTTTCAACACTGAAGCTTTCTTT. Amino acid sequence: CASSFNTEAFF.

DNA of the CDR3: TGTGCCAGTAGTAACGGCCGCTCCTACGAGCAGTACTTC. This gives the protein CASSNGRSYEQYF. J is TRBJ2-7 and V is TRBV19; D gene ambiguous. V was trimmed by 4 bases and J by 0 bases, leaving 7 bases between them. CDR3 size: 13 residues. Germline values: CDR1 LNHDA, CDR2 SQIVND (reference sequence). Drawing the rest from reference TRBV19 and TRBJ2-7, the complete variable domain is DGGITQSPKYLFRKEGQNVTLSCEQNLNHDAMYWYRQDPGQGLRLIYYSQIVNDFQKGDIAEGYSVSREKKESFPLTVTSAQKNPTAFYLCASSNGRSYEQYFGPGTRLTVT.

The V call is TRBV3-1, the J call TRBJ2-3; D is unclear. Germline loops: CDR1 LGHDT, CDR2 YNNKEL (reference sequence). V lost 0 bases, J lost 7 bases, and 2 bases lay in between. The CDR3 totals 11 residues. CDR3 bases: TGTGCCAGCAGCCAAGATTATACGCAGTATTTT. Encoded protein: CASSQDYTQYF.

The chain has TRBV7-9 and TRBJ2-2, with 11 bases matching TRBD2. Germline V gene lookup returns CDR1 SEHNR and CDR2 FQNEAQ (reference sequence). Germline trimming cut 5 bases from V and 3 bases from J; bases unmatched to any gene: 5. This CDR3 has 16 residues. The CDR3: CASSTRTSGYTGELFF. Written as DNA, the CDR3 is TGTGCCAGCAGCACGAGGACTAGCGGGTACACCGGGGAGCTGTTTTTT.

Written as DNA, the CDR3 is TGTGCCACTTCCCCCAGCGTGGGATCCGGGGAGCTGTTTTTT. As protein: CATSPSVGSGELFF. The J gene is TRBJ2-2, the V gene TRBV24-1, with no clear D. Germline V lookup: CDR1 KGHDR, CDR2 SFDVKD. The V gene lost 10 bases and the J gene lost 6 bases, with 17 bases spanning the gap. The CDR3 consists of 14 residues.

The chain combines TRBV3-1 with TRBJ2-1; a possible D gene is TRBD1 (5 bases). The CDR3 totals 13 residues. The V end was cut by 5 bases, the J end by 9 bases, with 14 bases between. Germline V lookup: CDR1 LGHDT, CDR2 YNNKEL (reference sequence). DNA for the CDR3: TGTGCCAGCAGCTCGCGACAGAGCCCTGAGCAGTTCTTC. Its translation: CASSSRQSPEQFF.

The chain recombines TRBV3-1 with TRBJ1-4; D unclear. CDR3 length: 14 residues. Per the germline V gene, CDR1 is LGHDT and CDR2 is YNNKEL (reference sequence). Trimming removed 0 bases at V and 8 bases at J, with 10 bases between. CDR3 loop: CASSQDPGPEKLFF. CDR3 DNA: TGTGCCAGCAGCCAAGATCCGGGCCCCGAAAAACTGTTTTTT. Full variable domain (remainder filled in from reference TRBV3-1 and TRBJ1-4): DTAVSQTPKYLVTQMGNDKSIKCEQNLGHDTMYWYKQDSKKFLKIMFSYNNKELIINETVPNRFSPKSPDKAHLNLHINSLELGDSAVYFCASSQDPGPEKLFFGSGTQLSVL.

The DNA of the CDR3 is TGTGCCAGCACCACCCCGGGGGGGGCGGAGGGTTACGAGCAGTACTTC. Translation: CASTTPGGAEGYEQYF. The rearrangement links TRBV28 to TRBJ2-7, with TRBD2 matching 8 bases. With V trimmed by 7 bases and J by 4 bases, 15 bases remained unmatched. CDR3 length equals 16 residues. Germline V gene lookup returns CDR1 MDHEN and CDR2 SYDVKM.

The chain combines TRBV29-1 with TRBJ1-1; D unresolved. This CDR3 is built from 11 residues. CDR1 and CDR2 from the germline V gene are SQVTM and ANQGSEA. Between the trimmed V and J ends, which lost 5 bases and 4 bases, there was a span of 8 bases. Written as DNA, the CDR3 is TGCAGCGTTACGCGGGCCACTGAAGCTTTCTTT. This gives the protein CSVTRATEAFF.

The V call is TRBV2, the J call TRBJ1-2, with D uncertain. V lost 5 bases, J lost 1 base, and 11 bases lay in between. The CDR3 is 14 residues long. CDR1 and CDR2 from the germline V gene are SNHLY and FYNNEI. CDR3 residues: CASSRVGDNYGYTF. The CDR3 DNA sequence: TGTGCCAGCAGTCGGGTAGGAGATAACTATGGCTACACCTTC.

The CDR3 reads CASSYSMVGGASYNEQFF. The DNA of the CDR3 is TGTGCCAGCAGTTACTCGATGGTCGGGGGGGCCTCCTACAATGAGCAGTTCTTC. The chain uses TRBV6-5 and TRBJ2-1, with 8 bases fitting TRBD2. The CDR3 length is 18 residues. Trimming removed 0 bases from V and 0 bases from J; junction bases left unmatched: 7. Per the germline V gene, CDR1 is MNHEY and CDR2 is SVGAGI.

The V gene is TRBV28, the J gene TRBJ1-5, with TRBD1 identical over 7 bases. V shed 7 bases, J shed 5 bases, and the junction held 2 bases outside the gene matches. CDR1 is MDHEN, CDR2 SYDVKM, per germline. The CDR3 totals 12 residues. The CDR3 region has the DNA TGTGCCAGCATGCAGGGGGATCAGCCCCAGCATTTT. This codes for CASMQGDQPQHF.

V usage is TRBV2 and J usage is TRBJ2-5; no definite D call. The CDR3 totals 14 residues. CDR1 is SNHLY and CDR2 is FYNNEI in the germline V gene. Trimming stripped 7 bases from V and 0 bases from J, with 12 bases between. CDR3 sequence reads: CASTGYLYQETQYF. The CDR3 coding sequence is TGTGCCAGCACGGGCTACCTGTACCAAGAGACCCAGTACTTC.

This chain joins TRBV24-1 and TRBJ2-3; D is unclear. Trimming left V 5 bases short and J 4 bases short, with 9 bases between. This CDR3 has 13 residues. Germline CDR1 is KGHDR and CDR2 is SFDVKD. CDR3 sequence (DNA): TGTGCCACCAGTGGTGAGGTACCAGATACGCAGTATTTT. It translates to CATSGEVPDTQYF.

In its sample, this clonotype was seen once. V is TRBV6-1 and J is TRBJ1-1; 7 bases line up with TRBD1. The length of the CDR3 is 15 residues. Germline loops: CDR1 MNHNS, CDR2 SASEGT. The trim removed 6 bases at V and 1 base at J, leaving 8 bases unmatched. The CDR3 bases are TGTGCCAGCAGATCACAAGACAGGGAGAACACTGAAGCTTTCTTT. Translated, it gives CASRSQDRENTEAFF.

The chain has TRBV11-2 and TRBJ1-3; TRBD1 matches at 7 bases. The CDR3 consists of 16 residues. V was pared by 4 bases and J by 3 bases, with 9 bases of the junction left unmatched. CDR1 is SGHAT, CDR2 FQNNGV, per germline. The CDR3 region has the DNA TGTGCCAGCAGCTCGATCAGGGGGGGAGGTGGAAACACCATATATTTT. Amino acids: CASSSIRGGGGNTIYF.

V usage is TRBV20-1 and J usage is TRBJ2-3; 11 nucleotides align to TRBD2. J lost 8 bases, V lost 5 bases, and 9 bases had no gene match. Germline V gene data show CDR1 as DFQATT and CDR2 as SNEGSKA (reference sequence). This CDR3 is 14 amino acids long. CDR3 region: CSAGGTSGFSTQYF. The CDR3 DNA reads as TGCAGTGCTGGAGGGACTAGCGGCTTCTCTACGCAGTATTTT.

The chain is built from TRBV2 and TRBJ1-1, with a weak D call TRBD1 (5 bases). Looked up from germline, CDR1 is SNHLY and CDR2 is FYNNEI. The CDR3 runs to 12 residues. The V end was cut by 6 bases, the J end by 2 bases, with 7 bases between. This CDR3 reads CASRDTNTEAFF. CDR3 bases: TGTGCCAGCAGGGACACCAACACTGAAGCTTTCTTT.

The rearrangement joins TRBV18 to TRBJ2-7; TRBD2 matches at 14 bases. CDR3 length: 17 amino acids. Germline CDR1 reads KGHSH; CDR2 reads LQKENI. The V gene end was trimmed by 5 bases and the J gene end by 1 base; junction bases not matched to a gene: 7. The CDR3 coding sequence is TGTGCCAGCTCATCCTGGACTAGCGGGGGGATGTCCTACGAGCAGTACTTC. Translated: CASSSWTSGGMSYEQYF.

The J gene is TRBJ1-2, the V gene TRBV10-3, with a possible D match to TRBD1 (5 bases). V lost 4 bases, J lost 4 bases, and 7 bases lay in between. Germline-derived CDR1 and CDR2 are ENHRY and SYGVKD. This CDR3 is built from 12 residues. The CDR3 here is CAISGQGYGYTF. In nucleotides, the CDR3 is TGTGCCATCAGTGGGCAGGGCTATGGCTACACCTTC.